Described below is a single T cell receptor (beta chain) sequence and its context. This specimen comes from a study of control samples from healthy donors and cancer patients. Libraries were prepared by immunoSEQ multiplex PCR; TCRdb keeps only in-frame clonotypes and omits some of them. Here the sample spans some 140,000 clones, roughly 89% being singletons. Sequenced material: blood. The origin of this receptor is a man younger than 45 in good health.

CDR3 region: CASSLGSGVKNEKLFF. As DNA, the CDR3 is TGTGCCAGCAGCTTAGGGAGTGGGGTGAAAAATGAAAAACTGTTTTTT. This chain connects TRBV7-9 to TRBJ1-4; D unclear. Germline CDR1 reads SEHNR; CDR2 reads FQNEAQ (reference sequence). The CDR3 runs 16 residues. Trimming cost V 1 base and J 5 bases, with 14 bases left between them.